This is a list of T cell receptor beta chains from one sample in a study of beta chain features in type 1 diabetes. The assay was immunoSEQ multiplex PCR, and TCRdb's table has in-frame clones only and misses some. The data show 310,000 or so clones, 15% seen once. The sample was naive CD4+ T cells from blood. These receptors were taken from a man aged 18 to 30 with type 1 diabetes. Each CDR3 is given with its conserved first and last residue. Each record gives: V gene, D gene, clone size, J gene, CDR3 protein, CDR3 DNA. D genes are given only for firm matches. Expanded clones are given a class, and other clones once, few, many or no size at all.

TRBV2	.	few	TRBJ1-6	CASRRQANSPLHF	TGTGCCAGCAGAAGACAGGCCAATTCACCCCTCCACTTT
TRBV7-9	TRBD2	few	TRBJ2-1	CASSLGTSGGSYNEQFF	TGTGCCAGCAGCTTGGGGACTAGCGGGGGCTCCTACAATGAGCAGTTCTTC
TRBV29-1	.	.	TRBJ1-2	CSVVVRDGYTF	TGCAGCGTTGTGGTCAGGGATGGCTACACCTTC
TRBV18	TRBD1	.	TRBJ1-2	CASSLDRVYGYTF	TGTGCCAGCTCATTGGACAGGGTCTATGGCTACACCTTC
TRBV30	TRBD2	.	TRBJ2-7	CAWSPGLAGGPDEQYF	TGTGCCTGGAGTCCGGGACTAGCGGGAGGTCCTGACGAGCAGTACTTC
TRBV30	TRBD2	.	TRBJ2-7	CAWASGGISYEQYF	TGTGCCTGGGCTAGCGGGGGGATCTCCTACGAGCAGTACTTC
TRBV7-2	TRBD2	.	TRBJ2-5	CASSLPPLSGGKTQYF	TGTGCCAGCAGCTTACCACCACTCAGCGGGGGAAAGACCCAGTACTTC
TRBV10-3	.	.	TRBJ2-5	CASAPGNTETQYF	TGTGCCTCGGCGCCGGGAAACACAGAGACCCAGTACTTC
TRBV5-4	.	.	TRBJ2-5	CASSLQKQETQYF	TGTGCCAGCAGCTTACAGAAACAAGAGACCCAGTACTTC
TRBV9	.	few	TRBJ2-7	CASSVDLGRYEQYF	TGTGCCAGCAGCGTAGACCTGGGGCGCTACGAGCAGTACTTC
TRBV9	TRBD2	few	TRBJ2-5	CASSRTSGKETQYF	TGTGCCAGCAGTAGGACTAGCGGAAAAGAGACCCAGTACTTC
TRBV2	TRBD1	few	TRBJ2-3	CASSYPDRAKPSTDTQYF	TGTGCCAGCAGTTATCCGGACAGGGCCAAACCTAGCACAGATACGCAGTATTTT
TRBV9	.	few	TRBJ2-4	CASSPQVKNIQYF	TGTGCCAGCAGCCCTCAGGTCAAAAACATTCAGTACTTC
TRBV29-1	TRBD1	.	TRBJ1-5	CSVVENTGTVYLSNQPQHF	TGCAGCGTTGTGGAAAATACCGGGACAGTGTACCTTAGCAATCAGCCCCAGCATTTT
TRBV5-1	.	few	TRBJ1-6	CASSLEGRNSPLHF	TGCGCCAGCAGCTTGGAGGGGCGTAATTCACCCCTCCACTTT